This T cell receptor (beta chain) was captured by sequencing in a study of T cells after somatic rescue of genetic block. Measured with immunoSEQ multiplex PCR; TCRdb has only the in-frame clones, and not every one. The sample yields 80,000 to 90,000 clones, around 89% seen once. V was cut by 4 bases and J by 10 bases, with 17 bases left in between. This CDR3 is built from 14 residues. Germline lookup yields CDR1 GTSNPN and CDR2 SVGIG (reference sequence). V and J are TRBV30 and TRBJ1-6, with a weak D call TRBD1 (5 bases). This TCR derives from a woman under 30. Sequenced sample: peripheral blood mononuclear cells (PBMCs). The CDR3 region has the DNA TGTGCCTGGATCGGGCAGGGCGGTGGGTCACCCCTCCACTTT. Translated: CAWIGQGGGSPLHF.